The TCR beta chain described here comes from a study of graft-versus-host responses after intestinal transplantation. About the study: Among the recipients, transplants were multivisceral, liver-intestinal, or isolated intestinal. Every recipient had anti-thymocyte globulin induction and around three years of tacrolimus plus steroids.

Notes on the study in general: Subjects displaying graft-donor T cell macrochimerism possessed elevated graft-versus-host to host-versus-graft clonal ratios inside allografts. Present in recipient marrow, GvH clones included some that appeared first in ileum or blood.

Sequencing used immunoSEQ multiplex PCR; TCRdb keeps in-frame clones, though not all of them. The table has about 25,000 clones, 82% seen once. Concerning this clone itself: What it binds is not known.

The sequenced sample was unstimulated CD8+ T cells sorted from spleen or lymph node cells, obtained before transplant. This receptor was identified in a human donor who was the organ donor for an intestinal transplant.

The CDR3 sequence: CASGGLATYEQYF. CDR3 sequence (DNA): TGTGCCAGTGGGGGACTAGCGACCTACGAGCAGTACTTC. The chain links TRBV19 to TRBJ2-7; 10 bases line up with TRBD2. In germline, CDR1 is LNHDA, CDR2 SQIVND (reference sequence). This CDR3 region has 13 residues. V lost 8 bases and J lost 2; bases outside the gene matches: 3.